This is a list of T cell receptor beta chains from one sample in a study of blood T cell repertoires in COVID-19. Method: immunoSEQ multiplex PCR; TCRdb's copy keeps in-frame clones and lacks some. The data show approximately 300,000 clones, with approximately 86% seen just once and roughly 2.2% held by the top ten. Sample: peripheral blood. The source is a woman aged 50 to 60 who had recovered from COVID-19. Each CDR3 is given with its conserved first and last residue. Fields, in order: D gene, CDR3 length, clone size, J gene, V gene, CDR3 protein, CDR3 DNA. D genes are given only for firm matches. A row's size may be missing; if present it is once, few, many or a size class.

.	12	.	TRBJ1-1	TRBV5-5	CASSLFGVRAFF	TGTGCCAGCAGCTTGTTCGGAGTTCGAGCTTTCTTT
.	14	.	TRBJ1-2	TRBV7-2	CASSLGPANYGYTF	TGTGCCAGCAGCTTAGGGCCAGCGAACTATGGCTACACCTTC
TRBD1	14	.	TRBJ1-2	TRBV15	CATSRGQGASGYTF	TGTGCCACCAGCAGGGGACAGGGGGCTAGTGGCTACACCTTC
TRBD1	13	once	TRBJ1-3	TRBV6-5	CASSPQGAHTIYF	TGTGCCAGCAGTCCCCAGGGGGCTCACACCATATATTTT
TRBD2	16	.	TRBJ2-1	TRBV4-3	CASSQAGGWGYNEQFF	TGCGCCAGCAGCCAAGCGGGAGGGTGGGGATACAATGAGCAGTTCTTC
.	13	.	TRBJ1-5	TRBV6-2/TRBV6-3	CASSDHRDQPQHF	TGTGCCAGCAGTGACCACAGGGACCAGCCCCAGCATTTT
.	11	once	TRBJ1-1	TRBV19	CASSTLTEAFF	TGTGCCAGTAGTACTCTCACTGAAGCTTTCTTT
TRBD1	14	.	TRBJ2-7	TRBV6-1	CASRYTGGSYEQYF	TGTGCCAGCAGATACACAGGGGGCTCCTACGAGCAGTACTTC
.	14	.	TRBJ1-5	TRBV19	CASSLSGGGQPQHF	TGTGCCAGTAGTTTGTCGGGGGGCGGACAGCCCCAGCATTTT
.	14	.	TRBJ1-1	TRBV7-2	CASSSPGQNTEAFF	TGTGCCAGCAGCTCCCCGGGACAGAACACTGAAGCTTTCTTT
.	13	few	TRBJ1-5	TRBV30	CAWSAGGLKPQHF	TGTGCCTGGAGTGCGGGGGGTCTAAAGCCCCAGCATTTT
.	13	once	TRBJ1-5	TRBV2	CASRDNGNQPQHF	TGTGCCAGCAGGGACAACGGCAATCAGCCCCAGCATTTT
.	14	.	TRBJ1-1	TRBV6-5	CASSYLNPGTEAFF	TGTGCCAGCAGCTACCTCAATCCCGGGACTGAAGCTTTCTTT